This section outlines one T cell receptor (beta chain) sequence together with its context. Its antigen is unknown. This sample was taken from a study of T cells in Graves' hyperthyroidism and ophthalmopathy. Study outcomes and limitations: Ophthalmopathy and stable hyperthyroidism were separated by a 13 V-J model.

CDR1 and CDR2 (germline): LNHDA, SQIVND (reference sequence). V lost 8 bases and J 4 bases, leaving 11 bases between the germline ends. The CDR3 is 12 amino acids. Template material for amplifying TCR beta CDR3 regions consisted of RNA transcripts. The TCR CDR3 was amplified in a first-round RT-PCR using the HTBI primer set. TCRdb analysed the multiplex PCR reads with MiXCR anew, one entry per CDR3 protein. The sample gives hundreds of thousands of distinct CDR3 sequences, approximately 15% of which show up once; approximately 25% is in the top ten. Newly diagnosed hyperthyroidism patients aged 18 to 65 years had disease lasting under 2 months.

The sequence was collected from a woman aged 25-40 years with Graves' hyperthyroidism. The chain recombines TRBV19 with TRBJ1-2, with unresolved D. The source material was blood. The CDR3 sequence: CASSFRSYGYTF. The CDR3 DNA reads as TGTGCCAGTTCTTTCAGGAGCTATGGCTACACCTTC.